This T cell receptor (beta chain) stems from a study of beta chain features in type 1 diabetes. The study's findings and limits: Whether HLA type influences TCRB rearrangement remained unresolved here. Highly expressing activated T cells could be over-counted with a cDNA template. Among all four CD4+ subsets, Type 1 diabetes patients had TCRB CDR3s that were moderately but significantly shorter.

This clone showed up just a few times. The antigen is undetermined. What was sequenced were expressed TCRB transcripts, since all of the isolated RNA had been reverse transcribed. Repertoires were generated with immunoSEQ multiplex PCR, while TCRdb's copy carries only in-frame clones and drops some. The sample holds fewer than 550,000 clones; about an eighth are singletons and the top ten take less than 0.06%. V lost 8 bases, J lost 3 bases, and 12 bases lay in between. In germline, CDR1 is SNHLY, CDR2 FYNNEI. The CDR3 extends over 13 amino acids. Sorting produced populations that all topped 98% purity.

This rearrangement joins TRBV2 to TRBJ2-3; D gene uncertain. Input material: naive CD4+ T cells from blood. This clonotype was obtained from a woman aged 18-29 years in good health. In DNA, the CDR3 is TGTGCCAGCGAAGATTATGGGACAGATACGCAGTATTTT. Translating it yields CASEDYGTDTQYF.